Listed here is a single T cell receptor beta chain. As yet, its antigen is unknown. This CDR3 has 11 amino acids. The germline CDR1 and CDR2 sequences are SGHDN and FVKESK. V lost 3 bases to trimming and J lost 11 bases, with 10 bases between them. This sample is part of a study of identifying expanded T cells in peripheral blood. Findings of the study overall: Variance in clone template counts between approximately two-week samples significantly increased with total template count across all healthy donors.

Collection occurred without any documented infections or immune events in donors. Generated by immunoSEQ multiplex PCR, the TCRdb table keeps only in-frame clones and is missing some. The data hold 50,000 to 65,000 clones, with about 92% observed a single time. The receptor comes from a person aged 18-70 years in good health. This sequence joins TRBV14 and TRBJ1-1, with D possibly TRBD1 on 6 matching bases. Sequencing was performed on blood. The CDR3 DNA sequence: TGTGCCAGCAGCCAGAGGGGGGCCGCTTTCTTT. Encoded protein: CASSQRGAAFF.